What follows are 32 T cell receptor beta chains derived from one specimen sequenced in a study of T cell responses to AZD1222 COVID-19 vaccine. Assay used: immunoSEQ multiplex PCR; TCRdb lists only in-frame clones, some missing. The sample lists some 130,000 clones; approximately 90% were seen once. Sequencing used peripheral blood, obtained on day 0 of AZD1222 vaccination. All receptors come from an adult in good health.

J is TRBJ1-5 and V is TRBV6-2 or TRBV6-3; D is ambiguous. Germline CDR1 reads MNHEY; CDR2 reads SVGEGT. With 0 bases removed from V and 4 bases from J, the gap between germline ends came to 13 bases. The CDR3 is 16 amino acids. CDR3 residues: CASSYSLLQWNQPQHF. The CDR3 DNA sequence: TGTGCCAGCAGTTACTCGTTACTGCAGTGGAATCAGCCCCAGCATTTT.

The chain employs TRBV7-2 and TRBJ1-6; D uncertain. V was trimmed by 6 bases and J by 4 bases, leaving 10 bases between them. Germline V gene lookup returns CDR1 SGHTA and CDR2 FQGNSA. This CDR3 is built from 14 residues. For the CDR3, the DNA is TGTGCCAGCAGGGAAGGTAGTTATAATTCACCCCTCCACTTT. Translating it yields CASREGSYNSPLHF.

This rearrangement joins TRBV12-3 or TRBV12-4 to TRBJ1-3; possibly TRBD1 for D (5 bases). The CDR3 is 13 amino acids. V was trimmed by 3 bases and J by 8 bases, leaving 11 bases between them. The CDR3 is CASSLGRVDTIYF. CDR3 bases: TGTGCCAGCAGTTTGGGCAGGGTCGACACCATATATTTT.

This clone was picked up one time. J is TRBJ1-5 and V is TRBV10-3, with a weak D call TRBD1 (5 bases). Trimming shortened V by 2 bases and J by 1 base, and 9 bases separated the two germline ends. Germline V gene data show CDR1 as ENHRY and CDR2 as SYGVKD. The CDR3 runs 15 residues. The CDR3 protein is CAISEGTASNQPQHF. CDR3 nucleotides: TGTGCCATCAGTGAGGGGACGGCAAGCAATCAGCCCCAGCATTTT.

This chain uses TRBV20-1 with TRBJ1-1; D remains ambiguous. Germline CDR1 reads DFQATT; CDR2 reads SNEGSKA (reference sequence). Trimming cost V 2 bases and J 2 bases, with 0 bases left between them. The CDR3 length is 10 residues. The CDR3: CSARNTEAFF. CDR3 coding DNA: TGCAGTGCTAGAAACACTGAAGCTTTCTTT.

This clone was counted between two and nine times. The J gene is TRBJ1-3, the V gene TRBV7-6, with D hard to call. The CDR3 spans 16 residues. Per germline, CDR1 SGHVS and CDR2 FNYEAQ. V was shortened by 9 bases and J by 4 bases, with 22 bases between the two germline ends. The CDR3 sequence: CASGLGSASAGNTIYF. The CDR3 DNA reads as TGTGCCAGTGGTCTTGGGTCTGCATCGGCCGGAAACACCATATATTTT. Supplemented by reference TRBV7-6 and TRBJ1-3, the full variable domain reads GAGVSQSPRYKVTKRGQDVALRCDPISGHVSLYWYRQALGQGPEFLTYFNYEAQQDKSGLPNDRFSAERPEGSISTLTIQRTEQRDSAMYRCASGLGSASAGNTIYFGEGSWLTVV.

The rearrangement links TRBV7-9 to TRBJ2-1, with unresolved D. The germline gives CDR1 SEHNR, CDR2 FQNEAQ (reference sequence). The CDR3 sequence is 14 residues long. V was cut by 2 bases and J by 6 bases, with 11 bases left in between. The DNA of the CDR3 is TGTGCCAGCAGCTTAACGCAGTTAGCCAATGAGCAGTTCTTC. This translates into CASSLTQLANEQFF. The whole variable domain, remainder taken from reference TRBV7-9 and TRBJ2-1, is DTGVSQNPRHKITKRGQNVTFRCDPISEHNRLYWYRQTLGQGPEFLTYFQNEAQLEKSRLLSDRFSAERPKGSFSTLEIQRTEQGDSAMYLCASSLTQLANEQFFGPGTRLTVL.

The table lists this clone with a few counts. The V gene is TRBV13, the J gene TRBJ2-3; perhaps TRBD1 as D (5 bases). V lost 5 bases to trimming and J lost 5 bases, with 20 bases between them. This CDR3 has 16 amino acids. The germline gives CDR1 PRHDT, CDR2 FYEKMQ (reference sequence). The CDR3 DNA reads TGTGCCAGCAGCCCCTATGGGTCGCAGGGTCAAGATACGCAGTATTTT. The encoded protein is CASSPYGSQGQDTQYF.

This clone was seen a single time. The CDR3 protein is CASSDSQGAIGGTQYF. DNA of the CDR3: TGTGCCAGCAGTGACTCCCAGGGGGCTATTGGGGGTACGCAGTATTTT. The V and J genes are TRBV2 and TRBJ2-3; 8 positions match TRBD1. The germline gives CDR1 SNHLY, CDR2 FYNNEI. Germline trimming cut 3 bases from V and 8 bases from J; bases unmatched to any gene: 13. The CDR3 covers 16 residues.

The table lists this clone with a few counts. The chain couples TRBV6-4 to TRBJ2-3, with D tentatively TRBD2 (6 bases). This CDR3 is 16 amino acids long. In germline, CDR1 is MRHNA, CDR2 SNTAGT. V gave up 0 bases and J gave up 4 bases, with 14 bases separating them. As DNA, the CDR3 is TGTGCCAGCAGTGACTCCGCGGGTGGAGGGTCAGATACGCAGTATTTT. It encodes CASSDSAGGGSDTQYF.

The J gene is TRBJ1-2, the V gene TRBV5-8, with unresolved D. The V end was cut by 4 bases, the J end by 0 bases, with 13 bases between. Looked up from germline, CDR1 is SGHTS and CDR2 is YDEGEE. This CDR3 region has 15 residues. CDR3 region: CASSRPERANYGYTF. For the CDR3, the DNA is TGTGCCAGCAGCAGGCCTGAGAGGGCTAACTATGGCTACACCTTC. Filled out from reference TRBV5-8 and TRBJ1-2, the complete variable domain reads EAGVTQSPTHLIKTRGQQATLRCSPISGHTSVYWYQQALGLGLQFLLWYDEGEERNRGNFPPRFSGRQFPNYSSELNVNALELEDSALYLCASSRPERANYGYTFGSGTRLTVV.

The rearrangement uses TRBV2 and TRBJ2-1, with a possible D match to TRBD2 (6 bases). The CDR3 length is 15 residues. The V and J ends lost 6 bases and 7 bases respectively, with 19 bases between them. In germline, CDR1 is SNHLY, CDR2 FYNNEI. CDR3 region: CASRWGTRGENEQFF. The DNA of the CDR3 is TGTGCCAGCAGATGGGGGACTCGGGGAGAGAATGAGCAGTTCTTC.

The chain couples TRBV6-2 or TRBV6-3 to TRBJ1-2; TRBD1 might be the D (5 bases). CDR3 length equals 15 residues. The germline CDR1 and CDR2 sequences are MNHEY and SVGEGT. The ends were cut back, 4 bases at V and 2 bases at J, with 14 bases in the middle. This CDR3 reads CASSSFSPGNYGYTF. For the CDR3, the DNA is TGTGCCAGCAGTTCTTTTTCGCCAGGGAACTATGGCTACACCTTC.

CDR3 sequence: CASSLATGSYEQYF. The CDR3 DNA follows: TGTGCCAGCAGCTTGGCCACCGGATCCTACGAGCAGTACTTC. The V and J genes are TRBV7-2 and TRBJ2-7; D call uncertain. The CDR3 consists of 14 residues. Trimming took 3 bases from V and 1 from J, leaving 10 bases between them. Germline V CDR1 and CDR2: SGHTA, FQGNSA. Full variable domain (remainder filled in from reference TRBV7-2 and TRBJ2-7): GAGVSQSPSNKVTEKGKDVELRCDPISGHTALYWYRQSLGQGLEFLIYFQGNSAPDKSGLPSDRFSAERTGGSVSTLTIQRTQQEDSAVYLCASSLATGSYEQYFGPGTRLTVT.

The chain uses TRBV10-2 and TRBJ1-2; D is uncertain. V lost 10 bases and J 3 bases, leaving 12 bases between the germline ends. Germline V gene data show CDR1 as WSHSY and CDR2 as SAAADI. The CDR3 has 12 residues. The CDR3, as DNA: TGCGCCAACCGAGACGTCTACTATGGCTACACCTTC. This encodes CANRDVYYGYTF.

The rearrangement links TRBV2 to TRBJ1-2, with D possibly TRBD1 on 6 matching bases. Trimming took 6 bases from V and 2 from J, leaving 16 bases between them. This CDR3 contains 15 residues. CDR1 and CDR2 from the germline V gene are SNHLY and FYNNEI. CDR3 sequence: CASRDLDRYNYGYTF. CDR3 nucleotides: TGTGCCAGCAGGGACCTCGACAGGTACAACTATGGCTACACCTTC.

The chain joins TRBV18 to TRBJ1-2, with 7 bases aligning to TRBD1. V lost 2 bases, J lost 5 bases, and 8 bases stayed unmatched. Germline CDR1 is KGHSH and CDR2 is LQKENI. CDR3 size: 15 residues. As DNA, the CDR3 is TGTGCCAGCTCACCAGCTCCGGGACAGCTTTATGGCTACACCTTC. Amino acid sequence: CASSPAPGQLYGYTF.

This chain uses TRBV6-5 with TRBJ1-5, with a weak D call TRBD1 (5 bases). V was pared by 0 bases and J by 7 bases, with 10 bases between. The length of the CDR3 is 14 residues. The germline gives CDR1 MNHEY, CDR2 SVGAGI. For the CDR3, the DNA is TGTGCCAGCAGTTACTCGGTCGGGGACCAGCCCCAGCATTTT. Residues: CASSYSVGDQPQHF.

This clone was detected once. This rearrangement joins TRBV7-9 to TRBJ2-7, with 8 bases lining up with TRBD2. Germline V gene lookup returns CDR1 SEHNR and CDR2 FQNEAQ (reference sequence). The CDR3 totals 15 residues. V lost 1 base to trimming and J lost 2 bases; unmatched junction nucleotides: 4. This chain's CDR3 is CASSLDSGAPYEQYF. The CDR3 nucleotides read TGTGCCAGCAGCTTAGATAGCGGGGCTCCCTACGAGCAGTACTTC. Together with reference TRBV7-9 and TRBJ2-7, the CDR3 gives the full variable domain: DTGVSQNPRHKITKRGQNVTFRCDPISEHNRLYWYRQTLGQGPEFLTYFQNEAQLEKSRLLSDRFSAERPKGSFSTLEIQRTEQGDSAMYLCASSLDSGAPYEQYFGPGTRLTVT.

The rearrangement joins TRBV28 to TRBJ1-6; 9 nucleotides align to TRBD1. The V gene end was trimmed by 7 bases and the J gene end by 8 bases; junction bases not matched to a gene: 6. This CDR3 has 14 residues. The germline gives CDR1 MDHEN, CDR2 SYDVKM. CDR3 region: CASIPTGGHSPLHF. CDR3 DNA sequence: TGTGCCAGCATACCGACAGGGGGACATTCACCCCTCCACTTT.

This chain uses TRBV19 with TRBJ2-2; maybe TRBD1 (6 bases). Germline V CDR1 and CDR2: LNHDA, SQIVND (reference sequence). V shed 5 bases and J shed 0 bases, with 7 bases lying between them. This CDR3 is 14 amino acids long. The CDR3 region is CASSEGANTGELFF. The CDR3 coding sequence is TGTGCCAGTAGTGAGGGGGCGAACACCGGGGAGCTGTTTTTT.

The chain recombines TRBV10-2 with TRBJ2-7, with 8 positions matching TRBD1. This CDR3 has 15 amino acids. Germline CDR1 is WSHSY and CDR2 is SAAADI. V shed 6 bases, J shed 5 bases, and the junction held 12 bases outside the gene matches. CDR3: CASSAMKTGEDEQYF. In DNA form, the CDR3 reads TGCGCCAGCAGCGCGATGAAGACAGGGGAGGACGAGCAGTACTTC.

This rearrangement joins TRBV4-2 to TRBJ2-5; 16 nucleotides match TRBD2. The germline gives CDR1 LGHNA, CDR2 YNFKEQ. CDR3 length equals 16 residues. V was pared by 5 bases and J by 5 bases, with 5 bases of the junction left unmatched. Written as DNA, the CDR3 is TGTGCCAGCAGCGGGACTAGCGGGGGGGAGCGGGAGACCCAGTACTTC. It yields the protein CASSGTSGGERETQYF.

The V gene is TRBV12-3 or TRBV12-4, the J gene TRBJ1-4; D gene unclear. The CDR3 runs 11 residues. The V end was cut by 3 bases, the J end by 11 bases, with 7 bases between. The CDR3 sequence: CASSLTDKLFF. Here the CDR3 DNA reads TGTGCCAGCAGTTTGACGGATAAACTGTTTTTT.

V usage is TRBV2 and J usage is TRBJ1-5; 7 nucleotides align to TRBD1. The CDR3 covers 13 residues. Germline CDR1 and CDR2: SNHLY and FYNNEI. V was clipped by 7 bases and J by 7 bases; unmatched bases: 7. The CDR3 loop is CASTDRDPQPQHF. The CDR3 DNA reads TGTGCCAGCACCGACAGGGATCCACAGCCCCAGCATTTT. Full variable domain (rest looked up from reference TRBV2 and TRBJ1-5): EPEVTQTPSHQVTQMGQEVILRCVPISNHLYFYWYRQILGQKVEFLVSFYNNEISEKSEIFDDQFSVERPDGSNFTLKIRSTKLEDSAMYFCASTDRDPQPQHFGDGTRLSIL.

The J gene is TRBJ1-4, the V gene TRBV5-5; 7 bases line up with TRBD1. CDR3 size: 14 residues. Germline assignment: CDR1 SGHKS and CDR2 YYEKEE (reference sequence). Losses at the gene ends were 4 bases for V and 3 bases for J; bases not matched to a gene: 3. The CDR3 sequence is CASSTTGSNEKLFF. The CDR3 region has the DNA TGTGCCAGCAGCACGACAGGGTCTAATGAAAAACTGTTTTTT.

The CDR3 DNA reads TGTGCCAGCGCTGGACAGATGAACACTGAAGCTTTCTTT. The encoded protein is CASAGQMNTEAFF. This sequence joins TRBV19 and TRBJ1-1; D is perhaps TRBD1 (6 bases). V was shortened by 9 bases and J by 0 bases, with 11 bases between the two germline ends. The CDR3 contains 13 residues. From germline, CDR1 is LNHDA and CDR2 SQIVND (reference sequence).

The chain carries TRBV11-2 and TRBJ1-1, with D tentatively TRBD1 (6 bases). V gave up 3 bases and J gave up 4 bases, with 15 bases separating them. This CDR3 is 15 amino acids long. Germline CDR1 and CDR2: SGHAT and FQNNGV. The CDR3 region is CASSLEVRGCTEAFF. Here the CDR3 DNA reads TGTGCCAGCAGCTTGGAGGTCAGGGGATGCACTGAAGCTTTCTTT.

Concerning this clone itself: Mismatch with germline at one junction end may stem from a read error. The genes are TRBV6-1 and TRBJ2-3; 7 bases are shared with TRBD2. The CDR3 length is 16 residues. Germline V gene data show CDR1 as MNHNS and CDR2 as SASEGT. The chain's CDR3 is CASREAAPGRTDTQYF. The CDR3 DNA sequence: TGTGCCAGCAGAGAAGCGGCCCCCGGGAGGACAGATACGCAGTATTTT.

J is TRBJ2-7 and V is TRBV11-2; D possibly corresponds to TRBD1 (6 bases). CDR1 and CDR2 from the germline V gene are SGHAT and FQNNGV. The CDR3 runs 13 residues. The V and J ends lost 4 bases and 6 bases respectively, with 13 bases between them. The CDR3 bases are TGTGCCAGCAGCTGGGCAGGGGTGGGCGAGCAGTACTTC. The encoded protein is CASSWAGVGEQYF. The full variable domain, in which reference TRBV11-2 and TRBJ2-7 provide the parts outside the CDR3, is EAGVAQSPRYKIIEKRQSVAFWCNPISGHATLYWYQQILGQGPKLLIQFQNNGVVDDSQLPKDRFSAERLKGVDSTLKIQPAKLEDSAVYLCASSWAGVGEQYFGPGTRLTVT.

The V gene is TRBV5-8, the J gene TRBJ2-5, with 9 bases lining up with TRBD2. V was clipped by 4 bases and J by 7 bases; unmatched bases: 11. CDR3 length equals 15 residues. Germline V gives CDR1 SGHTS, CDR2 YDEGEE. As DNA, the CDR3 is TGTGCCAGCAGCCTCCTCCGCGGGGGGGTAGGGACCCAGTACTTC. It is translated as CASSLLRGGVGTQYF.

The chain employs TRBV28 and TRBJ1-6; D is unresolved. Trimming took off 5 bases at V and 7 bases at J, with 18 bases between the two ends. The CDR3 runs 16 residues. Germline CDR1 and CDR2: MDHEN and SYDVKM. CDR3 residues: CASSALPFYLNSPLHF. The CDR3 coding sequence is TGTGCCAGCAGTGCCCTGCCTTTTTACCTAAATTCACCCCTCCACTTT.